This passage covers 26 T cell receptor beta chains from one sample sequenced in a study of T cell responses to AZD1222 COVID-19 vaccine. Only in-frame clones appear in the TCRdb table, and some are missing; sequencing was by immunoSEQ multiplex PCR. The sample holds roughly 140,000 clones, about 91% seen once. The sample here was peripheral blood, taken on day 0 of AZD1222 vaccination. Source of these receptors: an adult in good health.

The rearrangement uses TRBV10-1 and TRBJ2-7; 8 nucleotides line up with TRBD1. V trimming: 10 bases; J trimming: 7 bases; junction bases outside the gene matches: 15. The germline gives CDR1 WNHNN, CDR2 SYGVQD (reference sequence). The CDR3 extends over 14 amino acids. The CDR3 spells CATFTRTGNGEQYF. The CDR3 DNA sequence: TGCGCCACATTCACGAGGACAGGGAACGGGGAGCAGTACTTC.

The chain couples TRBV30 to TRBJ1-5, with D unclear. The germline V and J ends were trimmed by 3 bases and 0 bases, with 9 bases remaining between them. Germline V CDR1 and CDR2: GTSNPN, SVGIG (reference sequence). There are 14 residues in the CDR3. The CDR3 is CAWSVSASNQPQHF. As DNA, the CDR3 is TGTGCCTGGAGCGTGTCGGCTAGCAATCAGCCCCAGCATTTT.

J is TRBJ1-1 and V is TRBV30; the D gene is possibly TRBD1 (5 bases). V lost 4 bases to trimming and J lost 0 bases, with 9 bases between them. Looked up from germline, CDR1 is GTSNPN and CDR2 is SVGIG (reference sequence). CDR3 length: 13 amino acids. CDR3 sequence (DNA): TGTGCCTGGAACAGGAACATGAACACTGAAGCTTTCTTT. Translated: CAWNRNMNTEAFF.

The chain employs TRBV29-1 and TRBJ2-2; 7 bases are shared with TRBD2. J gave up 4 bases and V 5 bases, and 4 bases lay outside the gene matches. Per germline, CDR1 SQVTM and CDR2 ANQGSEA. The CDR3 extends over 13 amino acids. CDR3 loop: CSVYGGSTGELFF. The CDR3 coding sequence is TGCAGCGTTTACGGGGGGAGCACCGGGGAGCTGTTTTTT.

As DNA, the CDR3 is TGCAGTGCTAGTGGCCGGGCACCCCTCCACTTT. It yields the protein CSASGRAPLHF. The J gene is TRBJ1-6, the V gene TRBV20-1; no clear D. The length of the CDR3 is 11 residues. The germline V gene encodes CDR1 DFQATT and CDR2 SNEGSKA (reference sequence). Trimming stripped 3 bases from V and 11 bases from J, with 8 bases between.

On this clone itself: The junction differs from germline at one of its ends, possibly a read error. The chain recombines TRBV18 with TRBJ1-5; possibly TRBD1 for D (5 bases). The germline gives CDR1 KGHSH, CDR2 LQKENI. The CDR3 consists of 13 residues. Here the CDR3 DNA reads TGTGCCTGCTCAACCCAGGGATCTCAGCCCCAGCATTTT. Its translation is CACSTQGSQPQHF. Full variable domain (missing parts from reference TRBV18 and TRBJ1-5): NAGVMQNPRHLVRRRGQEARLRCSPMKGHSHVYWYRQLPEEGLKFMVYLQKENIIDESGMPKERFSAEFPKEGPSILRIQQVVRGDSAAYFCACSTQGSQPQHFGDGTRLSIL.

This chain uses TRBV2 with TRBJ2-1; 7 bases map to TRBD1. Germline values: CDR1 SNHLY, CDR2 FYNNEI. Trimming cost V 8 bases and J 3 bases; bases outside gene matches: 4. The length of the CDR3 is 13 residues. The CDR3 sequence is CASSGQRYNEQFF. The DNA of the CDR3 is TGTGCCAGCTCGGGACAGCGCTACAATGAGCAGTTCTTC. Full variable domain (remainder filled in from reference TRBV2 and TRBJ2-1): EPEVTQTPSHQVTQMGQEVILRCVPISNHLYFYWYRQILGQKVEFLVSFYNNEISEKSEIFDDQFSVERPDGSNFTLKIRSTKLEDSAMYFCASSGQRYNEQFFGPGTRLTVL.

CDR3 DNA sequence: TGTGCCAGCAGCCCAAGTCTAGGAGGCTACACCTTC. It is translated as CASSPSLGGYTF. The rearrangement links TRBV3-1 (or the pseudogene TRBV3-2) to TRBJ1-2; unclear D gene. This CDR3 has 12 residues. The germline V gene encodes CDR1 LGHDT and CDR2 YNNKEL (reference sequence). Trimming took off 4 bases at V and 8 bases at J, with 11 bases between the two ends.

CDR3 loop: CASSQRDQPQHF. CDR3 DNA sequence: TGTGCCAGCAGTCAAAGGGATCAGCCCCAGCATTTT. V is TRBV28 and J is TRBJ1-5; D uncertain. CDR1 is MDHEN, CDR2 SYDVKM, per germline. Trimming took 5 bases from V and 5 from J, leaving 7 bases between them. The CDR3 consists of 12 residues.

This rearrangement joins TRBV9 to TRBJ2-1, with D possibly being TRBD2 (6 bases). Germline V gives CDR1 SGDLS, CDR2 YYNGEE. CDR3 size: 15 residues. The ends were cut back, 0 bases at V and 6 bases at J, with 13 bases in the middle. The CDR3 region is CASSVGVASANEQFF. The CDR3 region has the DNA TGTGCCAGCAGCGTAGGCGTTGCTAGCGCCAATGAGCAGTTCTTC. The entire variable domain, with the rest obtained from reference TRBV9 and TRBJ2-1, is as follows: DSGVTQTPKHLITATGQRVTLRCSPRSGDLSVYWYQQSLDQGLQFLIQYYNGEERAKGNILERFSAQQFPDLHSELNLSSLELGDSALYFCASSVGVASANEQFFGPGTRLTVL.

This sequence joins TRBV2 and TRBJ1-5; D is possibly TRBD1 (5 bases). Germline CDR1 reads SNHLY; CDR2 reads FYNNEI. CDR3 length equals 17 residues. V was trimmed by 4 bases and J by 1 base, leaving 17 bases between them. The CDR3 nucleotides are TGTGCCAGCAGTGGTATCAGCGGGACGATAAGCAATCAGCCCCAGCATTTT. This gives the protein CASSGISGTISNQPQHF.

V usage is TRBV27 and J usage is TRBJ2-2, with TRBD2 matching 7 bases. The germline V gene has CDR1 MNHEY and CDR2 SMNVEV (reference sequence). The CDR3 runs to 17 residues. The V segment lost 7 bases and the J segment 3 bases; nucleotides outside the gene matches: 14. The CDR3 here is CASNKTGRGGDTGELFF. The CDR3 region has the DNA TGTGCCAGCAACAAGACGGGGCGGGGAGGGGACACCGGGGAGCTGTTTTTT.

The CDR3 region has the DNA TGTGCCAGCAGCTTTATGGGGAGGGCGAGCGAGCAGTACTTC. Translated: CASSFMGRASEQYF. The V call is TRBV5-4, the J call TRBJ2-7; 7 nucleotides match TRBD2. This CDR3 region has 14 residues. The V and J ends lost 2 bases and 6 bases, in that order; junction bases with no gene match: 8. Looked up from germline, CDR1 is SGHNT and CDR2 is YYREEE (reference sequence).

J is TRBJ1-2 and V is TRBV15; 7 positions match TRBD1. Germline V lookup: CDR1 LNHNV, CDR2 YYDKDF (reference sequence). V dropped 1 base and J dropped 5; count of bases not matched to a gene: 7. The CDR3 is 15 residues long. CDR3 in DNA: TGTGCCACCAGCAGAGTGGCAGGGGGGGTATATGGCTACACCTTC. It specifies CATSRVAGGVYGYTF.

The chain employs TRBV28 and TRBJ2-1; 14 nucleotides line up with TRBD2. CDR1 is MDHEN, CDR2 SYDVKM, per germline. J lost 12 bases, V lost 4 bases, and 8 bases had no gene match. CDR3 length: 15 amino acids. The CDR3 DNA sequence: TGTGCCAGCAGTTCCTCCGGACTAGCGGGAGGCGGGCAGTTCTTC. This encodes CASSSSGLAGGGQFF.

This chain joins TRBV7-7 and TRBJ1-3; no firm D call. In germline, CDR1 is SSHAT, CDR2 FNYEAQ (reference sequence). With 5 bases removed from V and 9 bases from J, the gap between germline ends came to 14 bases. The CDR3 runs to 13 residues. The CDR3 coding sequence is TGTGCCAGCAGCCAAGGACCCGCGGGCACCATATATTTT. Amino acid sequence: CASSQGPAGTIYF.

The V gene is TRBV18, the J gene TRBJ1-1; D might be TRBD1 (6 bases). The V end lost 1 base, the J end lost 0 bases, and 12 bases lay between the germline ends. This CDR3 spans 16 amino acids. Germline values: CDR1 KGHSH, CDR2 LQKENI. CDR3 in amino acids: CASSPQNRVLNTEAFF. DNA for the CDR3: TGTGCCAGCTCACCACAAAACAGGGTATTGAACACTGAAGCTTTCTTT. Filled out from reference TRBV18 and TRBJ1-1, the complete variable domain reads NAGVMQNPRHLVRRRGQEARLRCSPMKGHSHVYWYRQLPEEGLKFMVYLQKENIIDESGMPKERFSAEFPKEGPSILRIQQVVRGDSAAYFCASSPQNRVLNTEAFFGQGTRLTVV.

The table lists this clone with a count of one. The V gene is TRBV5-1, the J gene TRBJ2-7, with 9 bases identical to TRBD2. Germline trimming cut 0 bases from V and 5 bases from J; bases unmatched to any gene: 9. The CDR3 consists of 16 residues. Germline V gene sequence: CDR1 SGHRS, CDR2 YFSETQ. The chain's CDR3 is CASSLEVVAGVHEQYF. DNA of the CDR3: TGCGCCAGCAGCTTGGAGGTAGTAGCGGGGGTCCACGAGCAGTACTTC. The full variable domain, with the rest looked up from reference TRBV5-1 and TRBJ2-7, is KAGVTQTPRYLIKTRGQQVTLSCSPISGHRSVSWYQQTPGQGLQFLFEYFSETQRNKGNFPGRFSGRQFSNSRSEMNVSTLELGDSALYLCASSLEVVAGVHEQYFGPGTRLTVT.

The genes are TRBV30 and TRBJ1-5, with 8 bases matching TRBD1. CDR1 and CDR2 from the germline V gene are GTSNPN and SVGIG (reference sequence). The CDR3 contains 15 residues. V dropped 2 bases and J dropped 7; count of bases not matched to a gene: 10. The CDR3 loop reads CAWSSGQGAFQPQHF. The CDR3 DNA follows: TGTGCCTGGAGTAGCGGCCAGGGGGCTTTCCAGCCCCAGCATTTT.

This chain uses TRBV7-2 with TRBJ2-2; 11 nucleotides line up with TRBD2. The CDR3 covers 16 residues. Losses at the gene ends were 3 bases for V and 7 bases for J; bases not matched to a gene: 7. The germline gives CDR1 SGHTA, CDR2 FQGNSA. CDR3 in amino acids: CASSFQLAGVGGELFF. The DNA of the CDR3 is TGTGCCAGCAGCTTTCAACTAGCGGGAGTTGGCGGGGAGCTGTTTTTT. Combining the CDR3 with reference TRBV7-2 and TRBJ2-2 gives the whole variable domain GAGVSQSPSNKVTEKGKDVELRCDPISGHTALYWYRQSLGQGLEFLIYFQGNSAPDKSGLPSDRFSAERTGGSVSTLTIQRTQQEDSAVYLCASSFQLAGVGGELFFGEGSRLTVL.

The chain carries TRBV5-8 and TRBJ2-1, with 7 bases identical to TRBD2. V trimming: 4 bases; J trimming: 3 bases; junction bases outside the gene matches: 7. The CDR3 spans 15 residues. The germline V gene encodes CDR1 SGHTS and CDR2 YDEGEE. The CDR3 DNA follows: TGTGCCAGCAGCACCCTAGCGGAGGTCTACAATGAGCAGTTCTTC. It yields the protein CASSTLAEVYNEQFF.

The chain has TRBV7-2 and TRBJ1-2; 9 bases match TRBD1. The CDR3 sequence is 14 residues long. Germline V CDR1 and CDR2: SGHTA, FQGNSA. With V trimmed by 4 bases and J by 5 bases, 5 bases remained unmatched. CDR3 DNA sequence: TGTGCCAGCAGCTCCGACAGGGGGTGGTATGGCTACACCTTC. Translated, it gives CASSSDRGWYGYTF.

This chain uses TRBV10-1 with TRBJ2-1; D call uncertain. The V end lost 8 bases, the J end lost 1 base, and 3 bases lay between the germline ends. This CDR3 comprises 11 residues. The germline V gene encodes CDR1 WNHNN and CDR2 SYGVQD (reference sequence). The CDR3: CASGSYNEQFF. CDR3 nucleotides: TGCGCCAGCGGGTCCTACAATGAGCAGTTCTTC.

The chain links TRBV10-2 to TRBJ1-1; D is ambiguous. The V end lost 2 bases, the J end lost 1 base, and 2 bases lay between the germline ends. The germline V gene encodes CDR1 WSHSY and CDR2 SAAADI. CDR3 length: 12 residues. CDR3 DNA: TGCGCCAGCAGTGAGAGGAACACTGAAGCTTTCTTT. Protein product: CASSERNTEAFF.

This chain joins TRBV9 and TRBJ1-1; TRBD1 aligns across 7 bases. The CDR3 is 14 amino acids. J lost 7 bases, V lost 5 bases, and 11 bases had no gene match. Looked up from germline, CDR1 is SGDLS and CDR2 is YYNGEE. The CDR3: CASRSDRERGEAFF. The CDR3 DNA follows: TGTGCCAGCAGGAGCGACAGGGAGAGGGGTGAAGCTTTCTTT.

This clone was counted a single time. The rearrangement links TRBV6-1 to TRBJ1-6; 8 bases are a match to TRBD1. After removal of 10 bases from V and 7 bases from J, the junction contained 9 bases not matched to a gene. In germline, CDR1 is MNHNS, CDR2 SASEGT. The CDR3 is 14 residues long. The CDR3 DNA reads as TGTGCCACCCGGGGACAGGCCCTGAATTCACCCCTCCACTTT. Its translation is CATRGQALNSPLHF.